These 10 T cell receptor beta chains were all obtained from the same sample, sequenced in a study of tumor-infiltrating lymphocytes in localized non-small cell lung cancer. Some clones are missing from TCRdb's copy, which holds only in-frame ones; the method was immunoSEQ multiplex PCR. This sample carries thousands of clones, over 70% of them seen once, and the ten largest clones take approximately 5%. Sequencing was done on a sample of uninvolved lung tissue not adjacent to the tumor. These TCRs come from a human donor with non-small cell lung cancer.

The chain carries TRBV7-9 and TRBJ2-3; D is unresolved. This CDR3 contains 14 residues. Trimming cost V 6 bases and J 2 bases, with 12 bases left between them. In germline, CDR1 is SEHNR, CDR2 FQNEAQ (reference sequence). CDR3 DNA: TGTGCCAGCAGAATAGGGCTCCCCACAGATACGCAGTATTTT. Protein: CASRIGLPTDTQYF.

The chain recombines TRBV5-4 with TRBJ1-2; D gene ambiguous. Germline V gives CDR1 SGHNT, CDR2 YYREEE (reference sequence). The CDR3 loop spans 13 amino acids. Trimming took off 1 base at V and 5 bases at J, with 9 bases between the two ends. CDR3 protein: CASSLSPRYGYTF. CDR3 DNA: TGTGCCAGCAGCTTGTCGCCTAGGTATGGCTACACCTTC.

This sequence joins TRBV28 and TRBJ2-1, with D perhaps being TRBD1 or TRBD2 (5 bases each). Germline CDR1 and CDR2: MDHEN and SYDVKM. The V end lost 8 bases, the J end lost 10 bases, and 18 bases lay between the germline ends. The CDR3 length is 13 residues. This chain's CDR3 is CASRGLPGREQFF. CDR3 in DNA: TGTGCCAGCCGGGGCCTTCCTGGTCGAGAGCAGTTCTTC.

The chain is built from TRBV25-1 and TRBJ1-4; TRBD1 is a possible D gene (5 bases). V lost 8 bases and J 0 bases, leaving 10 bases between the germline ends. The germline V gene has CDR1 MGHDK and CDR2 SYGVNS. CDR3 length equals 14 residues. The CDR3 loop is CASQTAATNEKLFF. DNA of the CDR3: TGTGCCAGCCAGACAGCCGCAACTAATGAAAAACTGTTTTTT.

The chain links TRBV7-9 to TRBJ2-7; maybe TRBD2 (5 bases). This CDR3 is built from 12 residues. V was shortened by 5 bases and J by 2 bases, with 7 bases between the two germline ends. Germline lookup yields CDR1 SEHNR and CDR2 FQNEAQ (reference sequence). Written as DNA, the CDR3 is TGTGCCAGCAGCCCGCGGGCCTACGAGCAGTACTTC. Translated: CASSPRAYEQYF. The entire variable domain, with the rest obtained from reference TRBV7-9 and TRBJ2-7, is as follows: DTGVSQNPRHKITKRGQNVTFRCDPISEHNRLYWYRQTLGQGPEFLTYFQNEAQLEKSRLLSDRFSAERPKGSFSTLEIQRTEQGDSAMYLCASSPRAYEQYFGPGTRLTVT.

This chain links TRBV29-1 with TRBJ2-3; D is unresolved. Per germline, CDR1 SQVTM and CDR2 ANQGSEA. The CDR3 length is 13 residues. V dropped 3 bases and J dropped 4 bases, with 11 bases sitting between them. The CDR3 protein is CSVDLGLPDTQYF. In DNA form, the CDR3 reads TGCAGCGTTGATTTGGGTCTCCCAGATACGCAGTATTTT.

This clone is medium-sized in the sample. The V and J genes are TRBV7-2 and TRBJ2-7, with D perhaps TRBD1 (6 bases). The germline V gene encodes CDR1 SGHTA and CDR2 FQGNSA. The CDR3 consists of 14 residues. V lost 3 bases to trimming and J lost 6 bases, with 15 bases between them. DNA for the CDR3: TGTGCCAGCAGCTTGGGGGCACCACTACGCGAGCAGTACTTC. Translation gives CASSLGAPLREQYF.

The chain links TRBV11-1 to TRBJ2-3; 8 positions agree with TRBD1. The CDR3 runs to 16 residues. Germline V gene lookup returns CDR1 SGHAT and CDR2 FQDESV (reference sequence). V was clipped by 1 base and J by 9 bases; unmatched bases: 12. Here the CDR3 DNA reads TGTGCCAGCAGCTTAGGAGGAGGTCGACAGGGGCCAACGCAGTATTTT. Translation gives CASSLGGGRQGPTQYF. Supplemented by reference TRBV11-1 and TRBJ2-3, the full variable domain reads EAEVAQSPRYKITEKSQAVAFWCDPISGHATLYWYRQILGQGPELLVQFQDESVVDDSQLPKDRFSAERLKGVDSTLKIQPAELGDSAMYLCASSLGGGRQGPTQYFGPGTRLTVL.

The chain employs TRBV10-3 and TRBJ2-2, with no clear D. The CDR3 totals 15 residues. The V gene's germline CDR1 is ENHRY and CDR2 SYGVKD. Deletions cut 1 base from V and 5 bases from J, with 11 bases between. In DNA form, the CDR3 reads TGTGCCATCAGTGAGTTGGCACAGCTTACCGGGGAGCTGTTTTTT. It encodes CAISELAQLTGELFF.

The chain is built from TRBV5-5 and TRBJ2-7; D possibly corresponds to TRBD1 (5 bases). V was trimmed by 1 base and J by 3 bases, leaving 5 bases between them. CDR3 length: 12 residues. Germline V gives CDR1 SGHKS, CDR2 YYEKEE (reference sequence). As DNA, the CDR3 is TGTGCCAGCAGCTTGCAGGGCTACGAGCAGTACTTC. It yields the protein CASSLQGYEQYF.